This T cell receptor (beta chain) was identified during a study of blood T cells in healthy people across ages. The CDR3 spans 14 residues. Germline V lookup: CDR1 DFQATT, CDR2 SNEGSKA (reference sequence). In the case of this clonotype: The junction differs from germline at one of its ends, possibly a read error.

A second PCR of 7 to 11 cycles used a sample-barcoded 5' primer and a J-beta primer mix. MiXCR, applied by TCRdb to the 5' RACE reads, yields one record per CDR3 protein. The sample carries approximately 580,000 distinct CDR3 sequences, approximately 25% recorded once. These data were also reused for a study on T cells of mothers and their children.

Sequencing used blood. This sequence joins TRBV20-1 and TRBJ2-4; possible D gene TRBD2, 6 bases. The sequence derives from a boy under 18 in good health. The CDR3, as DNA: TGCAGTGCTAGCGGGAGTCGACCCAAAAACGTTCAGTACTTC. It codes for CSASGSRPKNVQYF.